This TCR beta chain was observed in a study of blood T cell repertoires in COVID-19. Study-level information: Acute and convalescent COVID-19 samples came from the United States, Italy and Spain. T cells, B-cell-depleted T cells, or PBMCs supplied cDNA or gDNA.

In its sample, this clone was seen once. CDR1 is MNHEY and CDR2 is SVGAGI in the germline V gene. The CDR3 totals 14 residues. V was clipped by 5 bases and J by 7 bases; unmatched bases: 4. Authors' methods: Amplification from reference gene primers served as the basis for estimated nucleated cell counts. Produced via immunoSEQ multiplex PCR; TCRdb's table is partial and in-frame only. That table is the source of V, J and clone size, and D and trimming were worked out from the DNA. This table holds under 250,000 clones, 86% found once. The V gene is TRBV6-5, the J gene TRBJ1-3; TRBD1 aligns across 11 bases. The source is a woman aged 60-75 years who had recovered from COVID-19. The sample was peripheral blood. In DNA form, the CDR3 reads TGTGCCAGCAGTCCGGACAGGGGGCCTAACACCATATATTTT. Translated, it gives CASSPDRGPNTIYF.